A single sample gave rise to the 32 T cell receptor beta chains below, sequenced in a study of pediatric ulcerative colitis. One to two pinch biopsies were taken from the rectum during colonoscopy. Sequencing was performed with immunoSEQ multiplex PCR; in TCRdb, only in-frame clones are kept and a portion is missing. The table has 30,000 to 35,000 clones, roughly 77% seen once. Specimen: gut tissue. The receptors originated from a boy aged 5 to 17 with mild ulcerative colitis.

This clone was seen just once. The chain employs TRBV5-1 and TRBJ2-2, with D possibly being TRBD1 or TRBD2 (6 bases each). Germline V gives CDR1 SGHRS, CDR2 YFSETQ. The germline V and J ends were trimmed by 5 bases and 0 bases, with 11 bases remaining between them. The CDR3 consists of 15 residues. CDR3 region: CASSPGAANTGELFF. Here the CDR3 DNA reads TGCGCCAGCAGTCCGGGGGCCGCGAACACCGGGGAGCTGTTTTTT.

V is TRBV5-6 and J is TRBJ2-7; no definite D call. The CDR3 spans 13 residues. V was clipped by 0 bases and J by 3 bases, with 7 bases between them. In germline, CDR1 is SGHDT, CDR2 YYEEEE. The CDR3 sequence is CASSLVTGYEQYF. CDR3 nucleotides: TGTGCCAGCAGCTTGGTTACCGGCTACGAGCAGTACTTC.

The V and J genes are TRBV11-3 and TRBJ1-1; 9 bases are shared with TRBD1. CDR3 size: 15 residues. Germline values: CDR1 SGHNT, CDR2 YENEEA. Trimming at V came to 5 bases and at J to 3 bases, leaving 7 bases not matched to a gene. For the CDR3, the DNA is TGTGCCAGCAGCCCGTCGTGGACAGGGGACACTGAAGCTTTCTTT. This sequence encodes CASSPSWTGDTEAFF. Full variable domain (remainder filled in from reference TRBV11-3 and TRBJ1-1): EAGVVQSPRYKIIEKKQPVAFWCNPISGHNTLYWYLQNLGQGPELLIRYENEEAVDDSQLPKDRFSAERLKGVDSTLKIQPAELGDSAVYLCASSPSWTGDTEAFFGQGTRLTVV.

The chain links TRBV5-1 to TRBJ2-5; D might be TRBD1 or TRBD2, each matching 5 bases. Germline V gene data show CDR1 as SGHRS and CDR2 as YFSETQ. The CDR3 consists of 15 residues. The V end was cut by 4 bases, the J end by 5 bases, with 18 bases between. For the CDR3, the DNA is TGCGCCAGCAGCATAGGGACGGACCTCTTTGAGACCCAGTACTTC. Translation gives CASSIGTDLFETQYF. Full variable domain (rest looked up from reference TRBV5-1 and TRBJ2-5): KAGVTQTPRYLIKTRGQQVTLSCSPISGHRSVSWYQQTPGQGLQFLFEYFSETQRNKGNFPGRFSGRQFSNSRSEMNVSTLELGDSALYLCASSIGTDLFETQYFGPGTRLLVL.

A remark on this clone: This CDR3 is missing its conserved last phenylalanine or tryptophan, likely due to a read error. The DNA is left out, because the CDR3 cannot be placed on it with certainty; the CDR3 is given as TCRdb lists it. The chain couples TRBV5-6 to TRBJ2-7; the tabulated D call, TRBD1, remains unverified against the DNA. In germline, CDR1 is SGHDT, CDR2 YYEEEE. The CDR3 length is 10 residues, termini included. The CDR3 reads CASSFLTGGY.

The chain combines TRBV21-1 with TRBJ1-2. TRBV21-1 is a documented pseudogene. The CDR3 is made up of 15 amino acids. The CDR3 spells CASSKGGRGHYGYTF. The CDR3 DNA is TGTGCCAGCAGCAAAGGGGGGAGGGGGCACTATGGCTACACCTTC.

This clone was observed a handful of times. The rearrangement links TRBV29-1 to TRBJ2-1; TRBD2 matches at 7 bases. V lost 2 bases and J lost 9; bases outside the gene matches: 10. Germline V CDR1 and CDR2: SQVTM, ANQGSEA. This CDR3 is 14 amino acids long. The CDR3 coding sequence is TGCAGCGTTGAAAAGCGGGGCCACCGGACTGAGCAGTTCTTC. Protein product: CSVEKRGHRTEQFF.

This chain connects TRBV6-5 to TRBJ2-2; D unresolved. The V gene lost 3 bases and the J gene lost 2 bases, with 13 bases spanning the gap. The CDR3 loop spans 16 amino acids. Germline assignment: CDR1 MNHEY and CDR2 SVGAGI. As DNA, the CDR3 is TGTGCCAGCAGTTATTTTATCCAGGTTAACACCGGGGAGCTGTTTTTT. Translated, it gives CASSYFIQVNTGELFF.

The sample holds one count of this clone. The gene calls are TRBV5-5 and TRBJ1-4, with 7 positions matching TRBD1. Germline V gene sequence: CDR1 SGHKS, CDR2 YYEKEE (reference sequence). The CDR3 is 15 amino acids. The ends lost 4 bases at V and 3 bases at J; junction bases unmatched: 6. The CDR3 spells CASSRDSASNEKLFF. The CDR3 DNA reads TGTGCCAGCAGCCGGGACAGCGCTTCTAATGAAAAACTGTTTTTT.

The rearrangement uses TRBV6-1 and TRBJ2-5; D possibly uses TRBD1 or TRBD2 (6 bases each). Looked up from germline, CDR1 is MNHNS and CDR2 is SASEGT. The CDR3 length is 15 residues. The V end lost 3 bases, the J end lost 2 bases, and 13 bases lay between the germline ends. CDR3 coding DNA: TGTGCCAGCAGTGAGGCGGGACATCCGCAAGAGACCCAGTACTTC. It specifies CASSEAGHPQETQYF.

The chain couples TRBV7-8 to TRBJ2-3, with 10 bases lining up with TRBD2. The germline V gene has CDR1 SGHVS and CDR2 FQNEAQ. J was trimmed by 0 bases and V by 5 bases; bases with no gene match: 2. CDR3 length: 15 amino acids. In nucleotides, the CDR3 is TGTGCCAGCAGCCTACTAGCGGGGAGCACAGATACGCAGTATTTT. Its translation: CASSLLAGSTDTQYF.

This clone was seen once. The chain joins TRBV6-4 to TRBJ2-7, with 7 bases matching TRBD1. The CDR3 has 15 amino acids. Germline CDR1 and CDR2: MRHNA and SNTAGT. V lost 6 bases and J lost 0; bases outside the gene matches: 8. CDR3 protein: CASSGGTDHSYEQYF. CDR3 nucleotide sequence: TGTGCCAGCAGCGGTGGGACAGATCACTCCTACGAGCAGTACTTC.

The rearrangement uses TRBV2 and TRBJ1-5; D is unclear. Germline values: CDR1 SNHLY, CDR2 FYNNEI. The CDR3 is made up of 13 amino acids. V was clipped by 4 bases and J by 5 bases, with 9 bases between them. The CDR3, as DNA: TGTGCCAGCAGTGGGTGGGTGGATCAGCCCCAGCATTTT. This encodes CASSGWVDQPQHF. The full variable domain, rest sourced from reference TRBV2 and TRBJ1-5, is EPEVTQTPSHQVTQMGQEVILRCVPISNHLYFYWYRQILGQKVEFLVSFYNNEISEKSEIFDDQFSVERPDGSNFTLKIRSTKLEDSAMYFCASSGWVDQPQHFGDGTRLSIL.

In its sample, this clone was seen once. This chain uses TRBV29-1 with TRBJ1-1, with D possibly matching TRBD1 (6 bases). CDR1 and CDR2 (germline): SQVTM, ANQGSEA. The CDR3 consists of 11 residues. Between the trimmed V and J ends, which lost 7 bases and 4 bases, there was a span of 10 bases. This CDR3 is CSGSGATEAFF. CDR3 sequence (DNA): TGCAGCGGCTCAGGGGCCACTGAAGCTTTCTTT.

This clone appeared once. V and J are TRBV7-2 and TRBJ2-5; 7 nucleotides line up with TRBD1. CDR1 is SGHTA, CDR2 FQGNSA, per germline. Losses at the gene ends were 5 bases for V and 1 base for J; bases not matched to a gene: 1. The CDR3 sequence is 13 residues long. Here the CDR3 reads CASSRDSQETQYF. As DNA, the CDR3 is TGTGCCAGCAGCCGGGACAGCCAAGAGACCCAGTACTTC.

The rearrangement links TRBV5-1 to TRBJ1-2; D is uncertain. CDR1 and CDR2 (germline): SGHRS, YFSETQ. The CDR3 sequence is 13 residues long. V lost 4 bases, J lost 8 bases, and 15 bases lay in between. The CDR3 DNA is TGCGCCAGCAGCGTGAATCCCTTTGGGGGCTACACCTTC. This encodes CASSVNPFGGYTF. The full variable domain, completed using reference TRBV5-1 and TRBJ1-2, is KAGVTQTPRYLIKTRGQQVTLSCSPISGHRSVSWYQQTPGQGLQFLFEYFSETQRNKGNFPGRFSGRQFSNSRSEMNVSTLELGDSALYLCASSVNPFGGYTFGSGTRLTVV.

This clone was recorded a few times. This sequence joins TRBV7-9 and TRBJ2-7; D may be TRBD2 (5 bases). Trimming shortened V by 0 bases and J by 3 bases, and 15 bases separated the two germline ends. This CDR3 contains 16 residues. Germline V lookup: CDR1 SEHNR, CDR2 FQNEAQ (reference sequence). CDR3 region: CASSLAGSGRFYEQYF. CDR3 DNA: TGTGCCAGCAGCTTAGCGGGAAGCGGAAGATTCTACGAGCAGTACTTC.

This rearrangement joins TRBV5-6 to TRBJ1-5; D remains ambiguous. This CDR3 is built from 16 residues. CDR1 is SGHDT, CDR2 YYEEEE, per germline. V dropped 0 bases and J dropped 3 bases, with 13 bases sitting between them. CDR3 nucleotide sequence: TGTGCCAGCAGCTTGGTCGCTGAGATTACCAATCAGCCCCAGCATTTT. Residues: CASSLVAEITNQPQHF.

The rearrangement uses TRBV2 and TRBJ2-1; 11 bases align to TRBD2. With V trimmed by 6 bases and J by 2 bases, 6 bases remained unmatched. The CDR3 length is 16 residues. Germline assignment: CDR1 SNHLY and CDR2 FYNNEI. The CDR3 coding sequence is TGTGCCAGCAGACTTCTAGCGGGGGGAGCCTACAATGAGCAGTTCTTC. This gives the protein CASRLLAGGAYNEQFF.

J is TRBJ2-3 and V is TRBV19, with 7 bases lining up with TRBD1. The V gene's germline CDR1 is LNHDA and CDR2 SQIVND (reference sequence). The CDR3 extends over 15 amino acids. The V and J ends lost 4 bases and 3 bases, in that order; junction bases with no gene match: 7. The CDR3 loop is CASSTTGVRTDTQYF. CDR3 bases: TGTGCCAGTAGTACCACAGGGGTTCGTACAGATACGCAGTATTTT.

V and J are TRBV2 and TRBJ2-7; perhaps TRBD2 as D (5 bases). Germline V CDR1 and CDR2: SNHLY, FYNNEI. Trimming pared 3 bases from V and 2 bases from J, leaving 17 bases between. CDR3 length: 16 residues. CDR3 DNA sequence: TGTGCCAGCAGTGAGCGGAGGCCAAAGTCCACCTACGAGCAGTACTTC. Translating gives CASSERRPKSTYEQYF.

The CDR3 loop reads CASSVAGGGGGYTF. The CDR3 nucleotides are TGTGCCAGCAGTGTGGCTGGAGGAGGAGGCGGCTACACCTTC. This chain connects TRBV2 to TRBJ1-2; D remains unclear. The germline gives CDR1 SNHLY, CDR2 FYNNEI. The CDR3 extends over 14 amino acids. Trimming took 4 bases from V and 8 from J, leaving 17 bases between them.

The genes are TRBV2 and TRBJ1-2; D possibly corresponds to TRBD1 (6 bases). CDR1 and CDR2 from the germline V gene are SNHLY and FYNNEI. This CDR3 spans 13 amino acids. The V end was cut by 1 base, the J end by 4 bases, with 7 bases between. The CDR3 protein is CASSEDRVYGYTF. CDR3 DNA: TGTGCCAGCAGTGAAGACAGGGTCTATGGCTACACCTTC.

This clone was observed once. This chain connects TRBV4-1 to TRBJ2-7, with D possibly being TRBD2 (6 bases). Germline V lookup: CDR1 MGHRA, CDR2 YSYEKL. The CDR3 has 15 residues. The V end lost 1 base, the J end lost 5 bases, and 15 bases lay between the germline ends. The CDR3 nucleotides are TGCGCCAGCAGCCAAGGGGCTAGCGTTCAGGACGAGCAGTACTTC. Residues: CASSQGASVQDEQYF.

The chain joins TRBV15 to TRBJ2-1, with a possible D match to TRBD1 (5 bases). The CDR3 is made up of 11 amino acids. The germline gives CDR1 LNHNV, CDR2 YYDKDF (reference sequence). Trimming took off 8 bases at V and 9 bases at J, with 11 bases between the two ends. The CDR3: CATQDTGEQFF. In DNA, the CDR3 is TGTGCCACCCAAGATACAGGTGAGCAGTTCTTC.

CDR3 sequence reads: CASSAEETQYF. The CDR3 coding sequence is TGTGCCAGCAGCGCCGAAGAGACCCAGTACTTC. This sequence joins TRBV6-1 and TRBJ2-5; D is unclear. The CDR3 has 11 amino acids. Trimming shortened V by 6 bases and J by 3 bases, and 5 bases separated the two germline ends. Per germline, CDR1 MNHNS and CDR2 SASEGT.

J is TRBJ2-7 and V is TRBV9; D may be TRBD1 (5 bases). This CDR3 has 14 amino acids. CDR1 is SGDLS, CDR2 YYNGEE, per germline. Trimming shortened V by 4 bases and J by 3 bases, and 14 bases separated the two germline ends. DNA of the CDR3: TGTGCCAGCAGCCCTATGGACAAGAACTACGAGCAGTACTTC. Translating gives CASSPMDKNYEQYF.

This clone was observed a single time. This chain joins TRBV18 and TRBJ2-5; 8 positions match TRBD2. Per germline, CDR1 KGHSH and CDR2 LQKENI. The junction had 5 bases not matched to a gene; V was cut back by 4 bases and J by 1 base. CDR3 length equals 15 residues. The CDR3 coding sequence is TGTGCCAGCTCACGGCCAGCGGGGGCCCAAGAGACCCAGTACTTC. It specifies CASSRPAGAQETQYF.

This clone was observed a few times. This chain joins TRBV30 and TRBJ2-7, with D maybe TRBD2 (6 bases). Germline V gene lookup returns CDR1 GTSNPN and CDR2 SVGIG (reference sequence). The CDR3 is 13 residues long. V lost 1 base, J lost 3 bases, and 10 bases lay in between. CDR3 in amino acids: CAWSAGDVYEQYF. The DNA for the CDR3 is TGTGCCTGGAGTGCGGGGGATGTCTACGAGCAGTACTTC. Combining the CDR3 with reference TRBV30 and TRBJ2-7 gives the whole variable domain SQTIHQWPATLVQPVGSPLSLECTVEGTSNPNLYWYRQAAGRGLQLLFYSVGIGQISSEVPQNLSASRPQDRQFILSSKKLLLSDSGFYLCAWSAGDVYEQYFGPGTRLTVT.

The rearrangement links TRBV2 to TRBJ1-6, with D maybe TRBD1 (5 bases). Trimming left V 4 bases short and J 7 bases short, with 11 bases between. CDR3 size: 14 residues. Germline loops: CDR1 SNHLY, CDR2 FYNNEI. The CDR3 loop is CASSGRGGNSPLHF. The CDR3 DNA reads as TGTGCCAGCAGTGGTAGGGGAGGGAATTCACCCCTCCACTTT.

This chain's CDR3 is CASSPGSGAETQYF. The CDR3, as DNA: TGTGCCAGCTCGCCAGGGTCTGGGGCGGAGACCCAGTACTTC. The genes are TRBV18 and TRBJ2-5; D may be TRBD1 (5 bases). This CDR3 is built from 14 residues. From germline, CDR1 is KGHSH and CDR2 LQKENI. V gave up 6 bases and J gave up 5 bases, with 16 bases separating them.

The gene calls are TRBV25-1 and TRBJ2-1, with 11 bases fitting TRBD1. V trimming: 6 bases; J trimming: 6 bases; junction bases outside the gene matches: 4. This CDR3 is 14 amino acids long. Germline V gene sequence: CDR1 MGHDK, CDR2 SYGVNS. The CDR3 region has the DNA TGTGCCAGCAGCCGGGACAGGGGGGGCAATGAGCAGTTCTTC. Residues: CASSRDRGGNEQFF.